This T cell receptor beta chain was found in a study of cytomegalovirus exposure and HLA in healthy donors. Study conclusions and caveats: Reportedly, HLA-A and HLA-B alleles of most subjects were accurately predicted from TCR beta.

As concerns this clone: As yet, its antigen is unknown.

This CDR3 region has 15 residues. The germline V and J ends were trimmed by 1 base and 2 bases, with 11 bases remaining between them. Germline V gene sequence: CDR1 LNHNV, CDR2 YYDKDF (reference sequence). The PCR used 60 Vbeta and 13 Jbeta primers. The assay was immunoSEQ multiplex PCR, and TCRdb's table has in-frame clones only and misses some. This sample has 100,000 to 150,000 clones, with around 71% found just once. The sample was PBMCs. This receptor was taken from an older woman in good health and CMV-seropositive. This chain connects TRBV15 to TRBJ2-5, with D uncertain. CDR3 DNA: TGTGCCACCAGCAGAGTGGGCAGCTTACAAGAGACCCAGTACTTC. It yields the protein CATSRVGSLQETQYF.